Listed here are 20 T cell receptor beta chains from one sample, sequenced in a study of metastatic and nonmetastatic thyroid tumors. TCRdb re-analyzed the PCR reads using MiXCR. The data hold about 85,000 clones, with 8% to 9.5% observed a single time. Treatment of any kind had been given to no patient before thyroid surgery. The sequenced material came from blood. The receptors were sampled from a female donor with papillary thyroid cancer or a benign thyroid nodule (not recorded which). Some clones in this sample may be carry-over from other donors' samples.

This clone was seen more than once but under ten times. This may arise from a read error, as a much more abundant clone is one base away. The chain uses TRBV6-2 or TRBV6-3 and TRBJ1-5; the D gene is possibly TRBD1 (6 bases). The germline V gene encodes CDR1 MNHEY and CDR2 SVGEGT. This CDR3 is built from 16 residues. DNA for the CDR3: TGTGCCAGCAATTACTCCTTGGTGGGGGCCAATCAGCCCCAGCATTTT. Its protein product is CASNYSLVGANQPQHF.

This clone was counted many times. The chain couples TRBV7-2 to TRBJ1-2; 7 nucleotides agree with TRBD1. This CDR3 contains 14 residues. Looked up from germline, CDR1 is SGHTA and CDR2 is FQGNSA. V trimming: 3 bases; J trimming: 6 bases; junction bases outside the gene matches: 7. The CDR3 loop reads CASSFRQGRDGYTF. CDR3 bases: TGTGCCAGCAGCTTCCGACAGGGACGGGATGGCTACACCTTC.

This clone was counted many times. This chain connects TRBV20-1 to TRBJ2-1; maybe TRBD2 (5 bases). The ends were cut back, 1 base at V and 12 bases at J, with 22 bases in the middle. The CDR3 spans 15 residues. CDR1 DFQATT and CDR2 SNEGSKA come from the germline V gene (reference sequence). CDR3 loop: CSARGIDEGVTRQFF. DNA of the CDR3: TGCAGTGCTAGAGGGATTGATGAGGGAGTAACGAGGCAGTTCTTC.

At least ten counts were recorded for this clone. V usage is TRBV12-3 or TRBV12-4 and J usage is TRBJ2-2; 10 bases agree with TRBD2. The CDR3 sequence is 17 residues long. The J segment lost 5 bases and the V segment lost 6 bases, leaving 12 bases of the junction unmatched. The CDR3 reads CASRRLSGGFITGELFF. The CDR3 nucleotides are TGTGCCAGCAGGAGACTTAGCGGGGGGTTCATTACCGGGGAGCTGTTTTTT.

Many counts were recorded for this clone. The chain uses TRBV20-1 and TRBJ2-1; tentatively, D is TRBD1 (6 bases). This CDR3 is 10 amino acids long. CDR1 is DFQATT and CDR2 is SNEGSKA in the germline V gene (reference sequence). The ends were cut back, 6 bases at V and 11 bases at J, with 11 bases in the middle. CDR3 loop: CSAERGKQFF. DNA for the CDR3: TGCAGTGCCGAGAGGGGGAAGCAGTTCTTC.

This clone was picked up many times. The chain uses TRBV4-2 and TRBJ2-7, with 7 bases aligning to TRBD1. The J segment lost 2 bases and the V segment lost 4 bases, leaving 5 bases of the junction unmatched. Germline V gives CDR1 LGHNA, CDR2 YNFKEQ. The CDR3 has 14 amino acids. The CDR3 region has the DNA TGTGCCAGCAGCCCACGGGGACAGACCTACGAGCAGTACTTC. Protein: CASSPRGQTYEQYF.

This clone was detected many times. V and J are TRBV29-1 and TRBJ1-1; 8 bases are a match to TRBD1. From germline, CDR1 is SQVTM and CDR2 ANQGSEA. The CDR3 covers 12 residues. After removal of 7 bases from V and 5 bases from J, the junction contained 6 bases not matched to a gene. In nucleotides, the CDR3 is TGCAGCGCTACAGGGGGAGGGACTGAAGCTTTCTTT. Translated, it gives CSATGGGTEAFF. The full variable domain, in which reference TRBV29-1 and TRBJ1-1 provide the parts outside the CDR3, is SAVISQKPSRDICQRGTSLTIQCQVDSQVTMMFWYRQQPGQSLTLIATANQGSEATYESGFVIDKFPISRPNLTFSTLTVSNMSPEDSSIYLCSATGGGTEAFFGQGTRLTVV.

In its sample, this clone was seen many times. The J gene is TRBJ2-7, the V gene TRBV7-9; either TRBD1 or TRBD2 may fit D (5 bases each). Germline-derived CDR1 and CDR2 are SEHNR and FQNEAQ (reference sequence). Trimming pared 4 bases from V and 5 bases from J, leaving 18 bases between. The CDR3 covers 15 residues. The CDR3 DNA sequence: TGTGCCAGCAGCTCCGCCGGGACCTCGCCCCACGAGCAGTACTTC. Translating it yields CASSSAGTSPHEQYF.

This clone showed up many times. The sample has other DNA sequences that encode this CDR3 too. CDR3 DNA sequence: TGCAGTGCTAGTCGGCAGGGGAACACTGAAGCTTTCTTT. Translated, it gives CSASRQGNTEAFF. V usage is TRBV20-1 and J usage is TRBJ1-1; perhaps TRBD1 as D (5 bases). The CDR3 covers 13 residues. V was trimmed by 3 bases and J by 1 base, leaving 9 bases between them. Germline assignment: CDR1 DFQATT and CDR2 SNEGSKA (reference sequence).

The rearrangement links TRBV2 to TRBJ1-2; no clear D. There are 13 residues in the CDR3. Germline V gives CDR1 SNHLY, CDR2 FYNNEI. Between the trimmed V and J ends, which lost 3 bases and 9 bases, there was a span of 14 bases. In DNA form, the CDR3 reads TGTGCCAGCAGTGAGGTGGAGGGCGGTAGCTACACCTTC. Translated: CASSEVEGGSYTF.

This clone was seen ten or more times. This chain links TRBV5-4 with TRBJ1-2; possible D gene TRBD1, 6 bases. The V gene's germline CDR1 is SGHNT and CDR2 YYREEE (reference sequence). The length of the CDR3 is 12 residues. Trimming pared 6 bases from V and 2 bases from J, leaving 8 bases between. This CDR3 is CASTGQNYGYTF. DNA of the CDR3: TGTGCCAGCACCGGACAGAACTATGGCTACACCTTC.

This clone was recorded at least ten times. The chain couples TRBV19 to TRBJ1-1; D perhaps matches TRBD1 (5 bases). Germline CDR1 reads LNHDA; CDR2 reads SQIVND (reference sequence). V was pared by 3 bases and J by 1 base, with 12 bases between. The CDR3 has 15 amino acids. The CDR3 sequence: CASSIPGRGNTEAFF. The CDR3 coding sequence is TGTGCCAGTAGTATCCCAGGGAGGGGGAACACTGAAGCTTTCTTT.

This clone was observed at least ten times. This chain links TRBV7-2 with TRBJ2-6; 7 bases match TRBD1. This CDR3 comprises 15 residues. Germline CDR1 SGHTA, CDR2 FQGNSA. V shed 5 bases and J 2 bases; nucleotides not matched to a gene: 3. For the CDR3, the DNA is TGTGCCAGCAGCGACAGGGTAACTGGGGCCAACGTCCTGACTTTC. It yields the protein CASSDRVTGANVLTF.

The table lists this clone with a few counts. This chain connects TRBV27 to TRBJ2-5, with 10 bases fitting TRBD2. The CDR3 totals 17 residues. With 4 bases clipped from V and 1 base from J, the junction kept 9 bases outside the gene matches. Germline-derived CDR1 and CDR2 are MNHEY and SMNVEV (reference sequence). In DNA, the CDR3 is TGTGCCAGCAGTTCTCCTAGCGGGGGATACCGCCAAGAGACCCAGTACTTC. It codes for CASSSPSGGYRQETQYF.

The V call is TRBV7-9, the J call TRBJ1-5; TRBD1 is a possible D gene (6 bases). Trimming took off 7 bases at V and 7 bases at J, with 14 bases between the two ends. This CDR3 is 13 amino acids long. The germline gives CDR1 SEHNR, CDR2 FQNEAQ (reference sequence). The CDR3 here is CASITTGPQPQHF. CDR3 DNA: TGTGCCAGCATCACAACAGGGCCCCAGCCCCAGCATTTT.

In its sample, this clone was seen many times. The CDR3 is CAWAKQGGYNEQFF. The DNA for the CDR3 is TGTGCCTGGGCCAAACAGGGGGGATACAATGAGCAGTTCTTC. J is TRBJ2-1 and V is TRBV30, with 8 positions matching TRBD1. J gave up 4 bases and V 5 bases, and 7 bases lay outside the gene matches. Germline assignment: CDR1 GTSNPN and CDR2 SVGIG (reference sequence). The CDR3 sequence is 14 residues long.

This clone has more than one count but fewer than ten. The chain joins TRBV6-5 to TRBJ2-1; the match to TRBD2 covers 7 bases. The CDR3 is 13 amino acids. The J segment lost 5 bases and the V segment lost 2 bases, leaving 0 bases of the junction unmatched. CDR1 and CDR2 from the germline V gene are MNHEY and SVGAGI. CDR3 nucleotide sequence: TGTGCCAGCAGTTACGGGACTAACAATGAGCAGTTCTTC. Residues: CASSYGTNNEQFF.

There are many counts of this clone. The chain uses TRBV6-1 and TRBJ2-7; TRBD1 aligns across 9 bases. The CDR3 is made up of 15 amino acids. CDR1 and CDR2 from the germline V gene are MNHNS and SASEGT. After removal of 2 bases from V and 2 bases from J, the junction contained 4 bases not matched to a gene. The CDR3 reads CASSEWGTGTYEQYF. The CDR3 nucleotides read TGTGCCAGCAGTGAATGGGGGACAGGGACCTACGAGCAGTACTTC.

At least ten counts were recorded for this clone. The CDR3 here is CASSHSGGFYNEQFF. CDR3 nucleotides: TGTGCCAGCAGCCATAGCGGGGGGTTCTACAATGAGCAGTTCTTC. The J gene is TRBJ2-1, the V gene TRBV12-3 or TRBV12-4, with TRBD2 identical over 10 bases. The CDR3 sequence is 15 residues long. V shed 6 bases, J shed 3 bases, and the junction held 5 bases outside the gene matches.

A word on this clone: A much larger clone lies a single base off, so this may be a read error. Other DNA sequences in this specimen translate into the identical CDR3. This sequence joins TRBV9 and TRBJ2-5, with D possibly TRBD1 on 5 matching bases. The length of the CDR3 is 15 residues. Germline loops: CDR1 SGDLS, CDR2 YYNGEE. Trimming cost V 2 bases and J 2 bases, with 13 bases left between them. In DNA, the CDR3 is TGTGCCAGCAGCGTCCAGGGCGCCGGGCAAGAGACCCAGTACTTC. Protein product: CASSVQGAGQETQYF.